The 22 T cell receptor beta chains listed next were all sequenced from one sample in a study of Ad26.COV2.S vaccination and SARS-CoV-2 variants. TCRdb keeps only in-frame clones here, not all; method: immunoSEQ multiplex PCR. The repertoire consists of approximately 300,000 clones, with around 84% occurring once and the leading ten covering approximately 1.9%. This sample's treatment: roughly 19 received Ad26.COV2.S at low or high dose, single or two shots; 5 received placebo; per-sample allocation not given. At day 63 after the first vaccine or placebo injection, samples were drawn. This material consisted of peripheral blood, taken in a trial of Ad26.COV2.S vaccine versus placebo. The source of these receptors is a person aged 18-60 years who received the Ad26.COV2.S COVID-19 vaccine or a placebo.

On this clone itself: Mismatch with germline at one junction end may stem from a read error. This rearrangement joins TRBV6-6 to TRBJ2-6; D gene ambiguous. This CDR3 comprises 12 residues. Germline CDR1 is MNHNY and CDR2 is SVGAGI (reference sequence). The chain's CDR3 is CATSAGANVLTF. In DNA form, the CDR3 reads TGTGCCACCAGTGCCGGGGCCAACGTCCTGACTTTC.

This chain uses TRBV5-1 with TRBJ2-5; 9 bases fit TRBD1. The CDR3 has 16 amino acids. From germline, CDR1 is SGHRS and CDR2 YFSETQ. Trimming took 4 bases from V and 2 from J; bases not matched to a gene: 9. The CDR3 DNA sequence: TGCGCCAGCAGCAGCGGACAGGGGCTTGGTCAAGAGACCCAGTACTTC. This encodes CASSSGQGLGQETQYF.

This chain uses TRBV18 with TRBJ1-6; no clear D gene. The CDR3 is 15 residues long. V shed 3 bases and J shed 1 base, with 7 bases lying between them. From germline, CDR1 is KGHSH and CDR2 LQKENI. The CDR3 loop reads CASSPVPSYNSPLHF. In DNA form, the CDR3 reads TGTGCCAGCTCACCGGTCCCATCCTATAATTCACCCCTCCACTTT.

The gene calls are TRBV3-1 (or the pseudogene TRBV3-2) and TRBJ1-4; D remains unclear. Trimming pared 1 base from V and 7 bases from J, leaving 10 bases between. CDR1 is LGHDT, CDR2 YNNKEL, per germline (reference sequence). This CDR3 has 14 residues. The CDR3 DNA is TGTGCCAGCAGCCAAGTTGGGGTCGGTGAAAAACTGTTTTTT. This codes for CASSQVGVGEKLFF.

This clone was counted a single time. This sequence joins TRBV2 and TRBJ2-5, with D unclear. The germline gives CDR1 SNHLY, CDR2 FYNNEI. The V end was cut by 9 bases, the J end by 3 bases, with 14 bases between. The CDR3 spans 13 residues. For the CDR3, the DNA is TGTGCCAGGTCGAGGTGGCAGAAAGAGACCCAGTACTTC. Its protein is CARSRWQKETQYF.

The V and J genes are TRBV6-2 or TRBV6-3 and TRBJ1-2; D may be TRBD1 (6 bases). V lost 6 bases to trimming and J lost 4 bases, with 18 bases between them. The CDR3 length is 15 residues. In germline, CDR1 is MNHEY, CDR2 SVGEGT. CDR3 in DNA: TGTGCCAGCAGCCAAACAGGGAAGGCTGGCTATGGCTACACCTTC. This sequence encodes CASSQTGKAGYGYTF.

CDR3 coding DNA: TGTGCCAGCAGCGTAGGAGGGGAGAGCTTCCCCCTCCACTTT. Its translation: CASSVGGESFPLHF. V usage is TRBV9 and J usage is TRBJ1-6, with a possible D match to TRBD1 (5 bases). The CDR3 is 14 amino acids. Germline V gives CDR1 SGDLS, CDR2 YYNGEE. The V gene lost 0 bases and the J gene lost 13 bases, with 14 bases spanning the gap. The complete variable domain, with remaining parts taken from reference TRBV9 and TRBJ1-6, reads DSGVTQTPKHLITATGQRVTLRCSPRSGDLSVYWYQQSLDQGLQFLIQYYNGEERAKGNILERFSAQQFPDLHSELNLSSLELGDSALYFCASSVGGESFPLHFGNGTRLTVT.

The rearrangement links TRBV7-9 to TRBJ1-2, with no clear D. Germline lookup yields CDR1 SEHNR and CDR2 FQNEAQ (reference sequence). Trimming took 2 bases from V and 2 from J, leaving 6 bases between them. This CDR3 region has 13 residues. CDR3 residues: CASSLSMNYGYTF. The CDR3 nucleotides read TGTGCCAGCAGCTTATCGATGAACTATGGCTACACCTTC. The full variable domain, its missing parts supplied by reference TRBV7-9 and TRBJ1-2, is DTGVSQNPRHKITKRGQNVTFRCDPISEHNRLYWYRQTLGQGPEFLTYFQNEAQLEKSRLLSDRFSAERPKGSFSTLEIQRTEQGDSAMYLCASSLSMNYGYTFGSGTRLTVV.

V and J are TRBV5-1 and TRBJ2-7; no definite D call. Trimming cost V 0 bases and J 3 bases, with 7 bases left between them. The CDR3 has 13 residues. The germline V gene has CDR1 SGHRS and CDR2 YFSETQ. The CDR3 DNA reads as TGCGCCAGCAGCTTGGATCGTGGCTACGAGCAGTACTTC. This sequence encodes CASSLDRGYEQYF.

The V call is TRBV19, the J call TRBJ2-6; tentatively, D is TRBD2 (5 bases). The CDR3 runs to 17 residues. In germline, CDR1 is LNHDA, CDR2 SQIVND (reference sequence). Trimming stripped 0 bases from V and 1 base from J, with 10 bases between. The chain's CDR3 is CASSIDRSGSGANVLTF. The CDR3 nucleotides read TGTGCCAGTAGTATAGATCGCAGCGGATCTGGGGCCAACGTCCTGACTTTC.

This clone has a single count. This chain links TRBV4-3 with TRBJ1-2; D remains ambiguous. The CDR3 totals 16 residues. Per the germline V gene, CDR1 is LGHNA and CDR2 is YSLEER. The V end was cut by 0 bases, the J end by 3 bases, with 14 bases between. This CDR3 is CASSQDLEVPYYGYTF. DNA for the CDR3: TGCGCCAGCAGCCAAGATTTGGAGGTTCCTTACTATGGCTACACCTTC.

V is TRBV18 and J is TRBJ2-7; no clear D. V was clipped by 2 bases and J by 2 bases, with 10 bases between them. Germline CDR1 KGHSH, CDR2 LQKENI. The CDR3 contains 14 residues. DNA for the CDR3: TGTGCCAGCTCACCAACAACATTTCCCTACGAGCAGTACTTC. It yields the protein CASSPTTFPYEQYF.

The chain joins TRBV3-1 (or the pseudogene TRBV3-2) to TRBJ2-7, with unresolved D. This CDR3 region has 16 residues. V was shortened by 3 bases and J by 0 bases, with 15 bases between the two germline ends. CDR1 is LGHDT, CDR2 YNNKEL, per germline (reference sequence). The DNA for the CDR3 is TGTGCCAGCAGCCATCTTGGACGGAAGAGCTCCTACGAGCAGTACTTC. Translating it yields CASSHLGRKSSYEQYF.

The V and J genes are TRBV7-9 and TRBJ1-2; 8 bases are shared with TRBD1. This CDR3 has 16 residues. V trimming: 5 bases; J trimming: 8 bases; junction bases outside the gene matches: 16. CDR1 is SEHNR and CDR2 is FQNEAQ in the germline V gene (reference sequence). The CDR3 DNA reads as TGTGCCAGCAGCCCAGGGGGATTGGACAGGGAAAGAGGCTACACCTTC. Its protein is CASSPGGLDRERGYTF.

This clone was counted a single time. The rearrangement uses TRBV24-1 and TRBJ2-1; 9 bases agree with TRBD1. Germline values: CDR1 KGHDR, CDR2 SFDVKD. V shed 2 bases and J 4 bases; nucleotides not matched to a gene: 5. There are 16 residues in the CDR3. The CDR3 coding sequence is TGTGCCACCAGTGATTCAACAGGGGGCGCGTACAATGAGCAGTTCTTC. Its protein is CATSDSTGGAYNEQFF.

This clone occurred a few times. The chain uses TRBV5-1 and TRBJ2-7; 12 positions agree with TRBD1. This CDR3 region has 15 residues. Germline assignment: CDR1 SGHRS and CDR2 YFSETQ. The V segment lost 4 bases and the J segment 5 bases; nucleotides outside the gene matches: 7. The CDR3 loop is CASSLAGTGGHEQYF. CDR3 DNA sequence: TGCGCCAGCAGCCTGGCCGGGACAGGGGGCCACGAGCAGTACTTC.

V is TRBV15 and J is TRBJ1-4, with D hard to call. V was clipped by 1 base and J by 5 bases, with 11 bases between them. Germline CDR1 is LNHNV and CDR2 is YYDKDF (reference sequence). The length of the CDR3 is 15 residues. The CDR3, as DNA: TGTGCCACCAGCAGAGGAGGTCATAGGAATGAAAAACTGTTTTTT. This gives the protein CATSRGGHRNEKLFF.

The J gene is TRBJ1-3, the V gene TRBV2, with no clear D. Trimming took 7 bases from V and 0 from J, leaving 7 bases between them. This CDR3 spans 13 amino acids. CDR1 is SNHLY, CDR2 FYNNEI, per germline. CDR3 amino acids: CASKGDSGNTIYF. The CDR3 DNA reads TGTGCCAGCAAAGGTGACTCTGGAAACACCATATATTTT.

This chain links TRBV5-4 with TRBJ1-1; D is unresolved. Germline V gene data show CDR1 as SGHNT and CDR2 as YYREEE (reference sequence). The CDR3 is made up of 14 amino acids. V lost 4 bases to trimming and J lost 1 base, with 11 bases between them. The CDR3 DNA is TGTGCCAGCAGCCCAGGACGGAGGAACACTGAAGCTTTCTTT. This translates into CASSPGRRNTEAFF.

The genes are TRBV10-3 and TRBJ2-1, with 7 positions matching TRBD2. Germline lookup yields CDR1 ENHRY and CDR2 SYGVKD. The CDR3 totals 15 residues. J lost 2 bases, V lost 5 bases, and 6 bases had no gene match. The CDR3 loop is CAISPVAGAYNEQFF. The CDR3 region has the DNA TGTGCCATCAGTCCCGTCGCGGGGGCCTACAATGAGCAGTTCTTC.

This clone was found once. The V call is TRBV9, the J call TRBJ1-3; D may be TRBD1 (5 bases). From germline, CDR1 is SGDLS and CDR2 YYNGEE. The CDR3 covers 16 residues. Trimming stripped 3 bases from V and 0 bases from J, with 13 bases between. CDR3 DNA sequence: TGTGCCAGCAGCGCAGGGTACCCGAGCTCTGGAAACACCATATATTTT. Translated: CASSAGYPSSGNTIYF. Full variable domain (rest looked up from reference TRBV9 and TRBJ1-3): DSGVTQTPKHLITATGQRVTLRCSPRSGDLSVYWYQQSLDQGLQFLIQYYNGEERAKGNILERFSAQQFPDLHSELNLSSLELGDSALYFCASSAGYPSSGNTIYFGEGSWLTVV.

CDR3 region: CASSREAVRGEKLFF. In DNA, the CDR3 is TGTGCCAGCAGCCGGGAGGCGGTAAGGGGTGAAAAACTGTTTTTT. The genes are TRBV11-2 and TRBJ1-4, with D maybe TRBD1 (5 bases). V was trimmed by 5 bases and J by 7 bases, leaving 17 bases between them. The CDR3 covers 15 residues. CDR1 and CDR2 (germline): SGHAT, FQNNGV. Using reference TRBV11-2 and TRBJ1-4 for the parts outside the CDR3, the full variable domain is EAGVAQSPRYKIIEKRQSVAFWCNPISGHATLYWYQQILGQGPKLLIQFQNNGVVDDSQLPKDRFSAERLKGVDSTLKIQPAKLEDSAVYLCASSREAVRGEKLFFGSGTQLSVL.